The entry below gives a single T cell receptor beta chain sequence along with its context. As handled by the study authors: Counts of nucleated cells, estimated from reference gene primer amplification, were obtained. Sequenced by immunoSEQ multiplex PCR; TCRdb stores in-frame clones only, minus some. The V and J calls and clone size are taken from that table; D and trimming were inferred from the DNA. The data show a few hundred thousand clones, approximately 90% seen once. This study enrolled people aged roughly 18 to 89 from about 24 US geographic areas. Within the 2 weeks before study entry, each person in the exposed group met a COVID-19 case. The sample comes from a study of blood T cell repertoires in COVID-19. Whole-study context: Donors in the United States, Italy and Spain gave samples during acute or convalescent COVID-19.

The CDR3 runs 16 residues. After removal of 2 bases from V and 4 bases from J, the junction contained 7 bases not matched to a gene. The germline V gene has CDR1 SGHVS and CDR2 FQNEAQ. What was sequenced was PBMCs or T cells enriched from blood (not recorded which). This rearrangement joins TRBV7-8 to TRBJ1-5, with TRBD1 matching over 8 bases. The receptor was derived from a woman aged 40 to 50 who had been exposed to COVID-19. This chain's CDR3 is CASSLRSGTGNQPQHF. The CDR3 DNA reads TGTGCCAGCAGCTTACGGTCCGGGACAGGTAATCAGCCCCAGCATTTT.